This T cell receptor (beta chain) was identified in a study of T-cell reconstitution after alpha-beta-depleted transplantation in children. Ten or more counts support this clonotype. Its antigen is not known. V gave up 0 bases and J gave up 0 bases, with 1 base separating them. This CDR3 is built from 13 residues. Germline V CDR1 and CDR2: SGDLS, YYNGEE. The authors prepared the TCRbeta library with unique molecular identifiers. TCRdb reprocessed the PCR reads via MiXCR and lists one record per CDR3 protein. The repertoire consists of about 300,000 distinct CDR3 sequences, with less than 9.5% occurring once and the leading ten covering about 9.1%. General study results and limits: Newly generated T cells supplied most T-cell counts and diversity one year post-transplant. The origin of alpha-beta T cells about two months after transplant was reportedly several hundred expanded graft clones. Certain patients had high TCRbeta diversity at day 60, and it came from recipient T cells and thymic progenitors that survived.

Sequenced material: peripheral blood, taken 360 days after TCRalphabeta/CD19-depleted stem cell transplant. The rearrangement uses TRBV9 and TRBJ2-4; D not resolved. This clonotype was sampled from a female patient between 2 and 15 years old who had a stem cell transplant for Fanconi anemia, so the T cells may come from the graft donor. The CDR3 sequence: CASSVGAKNIQYF. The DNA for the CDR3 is TGTGCCAGCAGCGTAGGAGCCAAAAACATTCAGTACTTC.